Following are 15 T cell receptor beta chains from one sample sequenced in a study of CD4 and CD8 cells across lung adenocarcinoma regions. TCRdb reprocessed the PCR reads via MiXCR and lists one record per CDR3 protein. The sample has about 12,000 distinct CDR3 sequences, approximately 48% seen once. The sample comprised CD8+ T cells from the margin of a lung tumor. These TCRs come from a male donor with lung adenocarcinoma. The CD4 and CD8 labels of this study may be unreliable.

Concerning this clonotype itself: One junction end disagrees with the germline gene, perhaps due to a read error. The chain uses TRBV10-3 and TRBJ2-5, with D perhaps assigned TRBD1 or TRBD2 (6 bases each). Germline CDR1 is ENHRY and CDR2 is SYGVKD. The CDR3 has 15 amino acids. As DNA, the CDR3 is TGTGCCGGGGGACCCGGGGGCCGTGACCAAGATACGCAGTACTTT. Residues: CAGGPGGRDQDTQYF.

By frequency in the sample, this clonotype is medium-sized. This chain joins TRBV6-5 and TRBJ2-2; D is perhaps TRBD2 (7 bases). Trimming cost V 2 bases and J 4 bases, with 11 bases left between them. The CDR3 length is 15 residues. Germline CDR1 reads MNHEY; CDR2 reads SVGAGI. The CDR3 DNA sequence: TGTGCCAGCAGTTACCGGGGGGCCGGCACCGGGGAGCTGTTTTTT. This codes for CASSYRGAGTGELFF.

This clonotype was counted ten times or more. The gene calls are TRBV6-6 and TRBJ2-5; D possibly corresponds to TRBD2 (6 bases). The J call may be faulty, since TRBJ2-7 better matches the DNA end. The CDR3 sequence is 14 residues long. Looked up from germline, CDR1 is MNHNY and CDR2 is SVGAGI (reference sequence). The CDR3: CASSFGTPTYEQYF. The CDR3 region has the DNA TGTGCCAGCAGTTTCGGGACTCCCACCTACGAGCAGTACTTC.

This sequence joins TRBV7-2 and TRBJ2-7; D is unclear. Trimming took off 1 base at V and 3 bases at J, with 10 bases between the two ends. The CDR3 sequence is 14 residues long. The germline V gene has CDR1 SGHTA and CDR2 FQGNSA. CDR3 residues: CASSLEARNYEQYF. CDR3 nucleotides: TGTGCCAGCAGCTTAGAGGCTAGGAACTACGAGCAGTACTTC. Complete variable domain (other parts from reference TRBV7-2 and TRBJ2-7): GAGVSQSPSNKVTEKGKDVELRCDPISGHTALYWYRQSLGQGLEFLIYFQGNSAPDKSGLPSDRFSAERTGGSVSTLTIQRTQQEDSAVYLCASSLEARNYEQYFGPGTRLTVT.

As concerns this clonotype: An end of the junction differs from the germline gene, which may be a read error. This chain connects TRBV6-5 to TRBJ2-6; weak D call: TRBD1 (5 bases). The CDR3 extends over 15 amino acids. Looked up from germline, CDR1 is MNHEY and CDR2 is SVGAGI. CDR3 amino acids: CASSWIQGTQEVLTF. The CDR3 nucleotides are TGTGCCAGCAGTTGGATTCAGGGTACCCAAGAGGTCCTGACCTTC.

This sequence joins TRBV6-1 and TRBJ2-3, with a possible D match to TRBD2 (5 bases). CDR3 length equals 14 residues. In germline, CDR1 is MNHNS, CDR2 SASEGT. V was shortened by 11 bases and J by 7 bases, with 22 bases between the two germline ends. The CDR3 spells CAAGRGVSYNTQYF. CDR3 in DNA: TGTGCCGCCGGACGGGGAGTGAGCTACAATACGCAGTATTTT.

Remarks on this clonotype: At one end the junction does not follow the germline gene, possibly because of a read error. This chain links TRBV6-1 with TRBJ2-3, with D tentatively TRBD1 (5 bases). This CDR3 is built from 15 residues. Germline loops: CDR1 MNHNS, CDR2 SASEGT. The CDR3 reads CARSEGALHTDTQYF. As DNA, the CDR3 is TGTGCCAGGAGTGAAGGGGCCCTCCACACAGATACGCAGTACTTT.

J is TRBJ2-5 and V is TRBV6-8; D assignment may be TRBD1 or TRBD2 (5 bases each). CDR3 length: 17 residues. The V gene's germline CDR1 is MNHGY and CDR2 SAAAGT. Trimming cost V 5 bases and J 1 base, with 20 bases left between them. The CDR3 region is CASSAPLGERGQETQYF. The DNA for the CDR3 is TGTGCCAGCAGTGCGCCACTAGGGGAACGGGGCCAAGAGACCCAGTACTTC.

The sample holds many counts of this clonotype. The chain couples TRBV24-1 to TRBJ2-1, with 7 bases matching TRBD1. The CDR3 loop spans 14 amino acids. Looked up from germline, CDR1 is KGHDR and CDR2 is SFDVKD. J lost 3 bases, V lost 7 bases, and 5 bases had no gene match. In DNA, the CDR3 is TGTGCCACCAGCCTTAGACAGGGCTACAATGAGCAGTTCTTC. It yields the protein CATSLRQGYNEQFF.

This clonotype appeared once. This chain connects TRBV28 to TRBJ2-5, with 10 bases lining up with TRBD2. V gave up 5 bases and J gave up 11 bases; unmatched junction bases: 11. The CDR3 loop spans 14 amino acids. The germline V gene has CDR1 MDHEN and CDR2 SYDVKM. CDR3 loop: CASSLTSGMREQYF. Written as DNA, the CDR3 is TGTGCCAGCAGTCTCACTAGCGGGATGAGGGAGCAGTACTTC. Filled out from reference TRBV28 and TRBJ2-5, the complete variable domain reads DVKVTQSSRYLVKRTGEKVFLECVQDMDHENMFWYRQDPGLGLRLIYFSYDVKMKEKGDIPEGYSVSREKKERFSLILESASTNQTSMYLCASSLTSGMREQYFGPGTRLLVL.

CDR3 bases: TGTGCCACCAGTCCCCTCGGAAGTAACACCGGGGAGCTGTTTTTT. Translated: CATSPLGSNTGELFF. The V gene is TRBV24-1, the J gene TRBJ2-2; D is unclear. The ends were cut back, 6 bases at V and 2 bases at J, with 12 bases in the middle. The CDR3 consists of 15 residues. Germline-derived CDR1 and CDR2 are KGHDR and SFDVKD.

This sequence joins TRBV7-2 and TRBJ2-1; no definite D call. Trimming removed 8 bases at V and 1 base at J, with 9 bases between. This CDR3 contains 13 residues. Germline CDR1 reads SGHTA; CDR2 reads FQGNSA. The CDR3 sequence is CASALESYNEQFF. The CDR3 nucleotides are TGTGCCAGCGCCTTGGAGTCCTACAATGAGCAGTTCTTC.

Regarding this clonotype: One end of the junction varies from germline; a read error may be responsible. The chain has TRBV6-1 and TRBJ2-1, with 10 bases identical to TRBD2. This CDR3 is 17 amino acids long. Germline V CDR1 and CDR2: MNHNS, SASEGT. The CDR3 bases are TGTGCCAGCAGACAAGGGCTAGCGGGAGCTCGCTCCAATGAGCAGTTTTTT. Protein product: CASRQGLAGARSNEQFF.

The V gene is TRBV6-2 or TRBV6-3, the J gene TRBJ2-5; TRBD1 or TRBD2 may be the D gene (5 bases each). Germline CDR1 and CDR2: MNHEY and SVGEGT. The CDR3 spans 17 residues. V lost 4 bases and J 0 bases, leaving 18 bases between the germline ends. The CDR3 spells CASSSGHAGLDQETQYF. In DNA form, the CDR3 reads TGTGCCAGCAGTTCGGGGCACGCGGGCTTGGACCAAGAGACCCAGTACTTC.

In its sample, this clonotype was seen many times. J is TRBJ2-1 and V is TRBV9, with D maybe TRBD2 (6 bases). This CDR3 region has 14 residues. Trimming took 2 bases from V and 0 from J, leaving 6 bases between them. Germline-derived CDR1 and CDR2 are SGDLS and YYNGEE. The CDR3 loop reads CASSVGSSYNEQFF. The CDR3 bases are TGTGCCAGCAGCGTCGGGAGCTCCTACAATGAGCAGTTCTTC. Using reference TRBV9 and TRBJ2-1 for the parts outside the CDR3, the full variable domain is DSGVTQTPKHLITATGQRVTLRCSPRSGDLSVYWYQQSLDQGLQFLIQYYNGEERAKGNILERFSAQQFPDLHSELNLSSLELGDSALYFCASSVGSSYNEQFFGPGTRLTVL.